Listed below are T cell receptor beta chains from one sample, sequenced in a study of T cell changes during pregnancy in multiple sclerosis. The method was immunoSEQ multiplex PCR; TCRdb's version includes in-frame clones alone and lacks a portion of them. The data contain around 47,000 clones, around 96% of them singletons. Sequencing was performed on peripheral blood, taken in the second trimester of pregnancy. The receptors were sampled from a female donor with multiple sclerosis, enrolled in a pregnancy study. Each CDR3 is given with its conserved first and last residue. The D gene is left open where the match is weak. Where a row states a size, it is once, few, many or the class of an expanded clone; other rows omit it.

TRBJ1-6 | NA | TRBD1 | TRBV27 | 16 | TGTGCCAGCAGTAAGAGACAGGGCTCCTATAATTCACCCCTCCACTTT | CASSKRQGSYNSPLHF
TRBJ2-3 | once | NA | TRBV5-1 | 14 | TGCGCCAGCAGCATCCTACAGGCTACAGATACGCAGTATTTT | CASSILQATDTQYF
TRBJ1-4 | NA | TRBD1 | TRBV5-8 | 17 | TGTGCCAGCAGCCTCGCAAGAGACAGGGGGCAGCGGGAAAAACTGTTTTTT | CASSLARDRGQREKLFF
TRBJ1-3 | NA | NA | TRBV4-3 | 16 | TGCGCCAGCAGCCAAGAGGCCAGGGGTTCCGGAAACACCATATATTTT | CASSQEARGSGNTIYF
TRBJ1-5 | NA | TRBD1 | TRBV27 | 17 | TGTGCCAGCAGTCTAAGCGGACAGGGAGGGAGCAATCAGCCCCAGCATTTT | CASSLSGQGGSNQPQHF
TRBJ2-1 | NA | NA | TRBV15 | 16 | TGTGCCACCAGCAGAGAGGACATAGGCTCCTACAATGAGCAGTTCTTC | CATSREDIGSYNEQFF
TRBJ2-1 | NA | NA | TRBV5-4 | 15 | TGTGCCAGCAGCTTGAGTTTTGTGGCTGACAATGAGCAGTTCTTC | CASSLSFVADNEQFF
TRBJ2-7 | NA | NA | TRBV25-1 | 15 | TGTGCCAGCAGTGAAAGGTCTGGGGGCACCTACGAGCAGTACTTC | CASSERSGGTYEQYF
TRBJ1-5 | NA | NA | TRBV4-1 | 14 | TGCGCCAGCAGCCAGCAGATGGGCAATCAGCCCCAGCATTTT | CASSQQMGNQPQHF
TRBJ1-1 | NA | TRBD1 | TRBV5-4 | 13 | TGTGCCAGCAGCCTACAGGGGGGGGATGAAGCTTTCTTT | CASSLQGGDEAFF
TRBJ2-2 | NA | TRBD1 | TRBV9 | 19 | TGTGCCAGCAGCGTCCAGGGACAGGGGGCTCCCACAAACACCGGGGAGCTGTTTTTT | CASSVQGQGAPTNTGELFF
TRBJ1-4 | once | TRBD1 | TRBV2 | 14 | TGTGCCAGCAGACTCCGGGACAGCGGGGAAAAACTGTTTTTT | CASRLRDSGEKLFF
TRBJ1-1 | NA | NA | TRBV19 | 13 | TGTGCCAGTAGTTTACAGGGGAACACTGAAGCTTTCTTT | CASSLQGNTEAFF